The source of this TCR beta chain is a study of blood T cell repertoires in COVID-19. Study background: PBMCs, B-cell-depleted T cells, or T cells provided the cDNA or gDNA that made up the material.

The protocol was immunoSEQ multiplex PCR, while the TCRdb copy is restricted to in-frame clones and leaves out a portion. The table includes about 190,000 clones, around 91% detected once. The CDR3 contains 14 residues. Germline CDR1 reads LGHDT; CDR2 reads YNNKEL (reference sequence). Deletions cut 2 bases from V and 7 bases from J, with 14 bases between. The receptor was derived from a man in his fifties with acute or convalescent COVID-19. The sequencing sample was made of peripheral blood. The rearrangement joins TRBV3-1 (or the pseudogene TRBV3-2) to TRBJ1-1, with D perhaps TRBD1 (6 bases). CDR3: CASSQRDRDNEAFF. In DNA, the CDR3 is TGTGCCAGCAGCCAAAGGGACCGGGACAATGAAGCTTTCTTT.